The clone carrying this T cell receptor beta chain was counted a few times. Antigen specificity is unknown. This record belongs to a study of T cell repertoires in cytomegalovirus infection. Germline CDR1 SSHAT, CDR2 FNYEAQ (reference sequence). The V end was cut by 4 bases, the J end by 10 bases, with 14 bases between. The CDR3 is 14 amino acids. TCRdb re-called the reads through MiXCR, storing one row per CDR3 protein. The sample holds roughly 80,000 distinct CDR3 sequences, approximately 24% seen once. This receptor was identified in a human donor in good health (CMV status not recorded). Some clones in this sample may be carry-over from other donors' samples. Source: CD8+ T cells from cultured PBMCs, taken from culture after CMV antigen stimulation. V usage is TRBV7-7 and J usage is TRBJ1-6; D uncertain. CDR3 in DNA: TGTGCCAGCAGCTCCGGCGCGCCTCAGTCACCCCTCCACTTT. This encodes CASSSGAPQSPLHF.